The 6 T cell receptor beta chains below come from one sample, sequenced in a study of human T cells and chemical hapten exposure. TCRdb used MiXCR to reprocess the RACE reads, holding one entry per CDR3 protein. The data show about 340,000 distinct CDR3 sequences, around 7% seen once. The time point is: patch test 1, 2 weeks after DPC sensitization. As to treatment: therapeutic diphenylcyclopropenone sensitization with weekly scalp DPC. The sequencing here drew on whole blood, taken in connection with sensitization to the hapten diphenylcyclopropenone (DPC). These receptors were collected from a woman under 30 with alopecia areata. Some clones in this sample may be carry-over from other donors' samples.

This clonotype was counted a few times. The gene calls are TRBV12-3 or TRBV12-4 and TRBJ1-4; D may be TRBD1 (5 bases). The V end was cut by 0 bases, the J end by 8 bases, with 13 bases between. There are 15 residues in the CDR3. The DNA for the CDR3 is TGTGCCAGCAGTTTAGCCGTCCAGGGTGGCGAAAAACTGTTTTTT. As protein: CASSLAVQGGEKLFF.

The chain employs TRBV6-6 and TRBJ1-3; D ambiguous. The CDR3 spans 16 residues. V lost 1 base, J lost 4 bases, and 14 bases lay in between. CDR1 is MNHNY, CDR2 SVGAGI, per germline (reference sequence). CDR3 in amino acids: CASSYFGQASGNTIYF. CDR3 DNA sequence: TGTGCCAGCAGTTACTTCGGTCAGGCTTCAGGAAACACCATATATTTT.

This clonotype has a count of ten or more. This chain links TRBV7-2 with TRBJ2-5, with D possibly TRBD2 on 5 matching bases. The length of the CDR3 is 14 residues. Germline V gene data show CDR1 as SGHTA and CDR2 as FQGNSA. Trimming stripped 4 bases from V and 4 bases from J, with 13 bases between. The CDR3 spells CASSSERGSETQYF. The CDR3 bases are TGTGCCAGCAGCTCAGAACGGGGATCAGAGACCCAGTACTTC.

This clonotype was observed a few times. V and J are TRBV27 and TRBJ1-2; D gene unclear. This CDR3 contains 14 residues. Germline V gene sequence: CDR1 MNHEY, CDR2 SMNVEV (reference sequence). Trimming removed 5 bases from V and 2 bases from J, with 12 bases in between. CDR3 nucleotide sequence: TGTGCCAGCAGTGGCAGGACGGACAACTATGGCTACACCTTC. Translating gives CASSGRTDNYGYTF.

The gene calls are TRBV15 and TRBJ1-4; 9 bases are shared with TRBD1. V was pared by 0 bases and J by 5 bases, with 1 base of the junction left unmatched. CDR3 length: 15 residues. From germline, CDR1 is LNHNV and CDR2 YYDKDF (reference sequence). The CDR3 is CATSREGTGNEKLFF. The CDR3 DNA sequence: TGTGCCACCAGCAGAGAAGGGACAGGGAATGAAAAACTGTTTTTT.

This clonotype was counted many times. The CDR3 nucleotides are TGCAGTGCTAGAGACCCCATAGCGGGGGACACAGATACGCAGTATTTT. Translation: CSARDPIAGDTDTQYF. The rearrangement uses TRBV20-1 and TRBJ2-3; TRBD2 aligns across 9 bases. Looked up from germline, CDR1 is DFQATT and CDR2 is SNEGSKA (reference sequence). With V trimmed by 0 bases and J by 2 bases, 6 bases remained unmatched. The CDR3 has 16 amino acids.